This entry features one T cell receptor beta chain sequence. Its antigen is still unknown. MiXCR, applied by TCRdb to the 5' RACE reads, yields one record per CDR3 protein. The table shows 350,000 or so distinct CDR3 sequences, with less than 25% occurring only once. These data belong to a study of T-cell memory formation after mild COVID-19. The overall study: Among the donors, TCR clusters were largely specific to each donor.

Study observations and caveats: Clones contracting across day 15 to 85 had a balanced CD4/CD8 profile; later expanding clones leaned CD4+. For contracting clones, CD4+ ones sat mainly in CM and EM, CD8+ in EMRA. Second-wave clones that peaked on day 37 lacked confirmed SARS-CoV-2 specificity.

The germline V gene has CDR1 SGHTA and CDR2 FQGNSA. Germline trimming cut 5 bases from V and 4 bases from J; bases unmatched to any gene: 8. CDR3 size: 15 residues. This receptor was taken from a man aged 18 to 29 who had mild COVID-19 (a few samples of this study predate the infection). Cell type and time point are not known. What was sequenced was PBMCs or a T cell subset sorted from them (not recorded which). The V gene is TRBV7-2, the J gene TRBJ2-3, with 8 bases identical to TRBD2. The CDR3 is CASSRRLGGADTQYF. The CDR3 region has the DNA TGTGCCAGCAGCCGGAGACTCGGGGGGGCAGATACGCAGTATTTT.